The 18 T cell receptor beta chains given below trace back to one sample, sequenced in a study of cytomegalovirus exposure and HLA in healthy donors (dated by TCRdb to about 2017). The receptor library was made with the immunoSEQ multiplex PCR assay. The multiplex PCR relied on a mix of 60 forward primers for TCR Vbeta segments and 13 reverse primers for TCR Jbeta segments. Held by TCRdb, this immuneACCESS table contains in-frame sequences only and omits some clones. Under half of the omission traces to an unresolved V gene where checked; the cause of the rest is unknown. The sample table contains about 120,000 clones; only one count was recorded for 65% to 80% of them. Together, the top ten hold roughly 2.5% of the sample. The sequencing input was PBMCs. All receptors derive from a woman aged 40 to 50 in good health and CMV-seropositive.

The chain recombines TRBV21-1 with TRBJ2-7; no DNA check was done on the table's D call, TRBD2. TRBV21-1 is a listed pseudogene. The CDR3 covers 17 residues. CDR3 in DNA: TGTGCCAGCAGCAAACGGGGTTTGCGGGAGCTAGGCGGCGAGCAGTACTTC. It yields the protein CASSKRGLRELGGEQYF.

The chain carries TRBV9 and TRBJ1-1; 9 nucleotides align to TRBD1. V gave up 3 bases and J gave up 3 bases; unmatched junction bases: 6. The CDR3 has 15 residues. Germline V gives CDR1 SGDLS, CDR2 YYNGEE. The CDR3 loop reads CASSDGDRAYTEAFF. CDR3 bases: TGTGCCAGCAGCGATGGGGACAGGGCCTACACTGAAGCTTTCTTT.

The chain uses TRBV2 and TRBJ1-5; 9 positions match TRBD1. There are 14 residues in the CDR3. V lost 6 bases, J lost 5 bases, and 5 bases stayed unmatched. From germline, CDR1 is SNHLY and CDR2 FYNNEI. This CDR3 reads CASSWDRDYQPQHF. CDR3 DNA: TGTGCCAGCAGCTGGGACAGGGACTATCAGCCCCAGCATTTT.

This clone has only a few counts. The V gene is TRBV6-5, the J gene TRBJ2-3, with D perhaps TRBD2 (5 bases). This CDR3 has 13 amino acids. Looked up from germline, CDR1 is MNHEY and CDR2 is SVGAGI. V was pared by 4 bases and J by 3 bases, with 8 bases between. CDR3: CASSSLATDTQYF. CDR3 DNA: TGTGCCAGCAGTTCGCTAGCAACAGATACGCAGTATTTT.

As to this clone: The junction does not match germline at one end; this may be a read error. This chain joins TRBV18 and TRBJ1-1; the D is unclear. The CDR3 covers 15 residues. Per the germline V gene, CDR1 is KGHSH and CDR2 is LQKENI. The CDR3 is CASSPPTTVEAQAFF. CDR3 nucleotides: TGTGCCAGCTCGCCACCAACAACAGTCGAAGCCCAAGCTTTCTTT.

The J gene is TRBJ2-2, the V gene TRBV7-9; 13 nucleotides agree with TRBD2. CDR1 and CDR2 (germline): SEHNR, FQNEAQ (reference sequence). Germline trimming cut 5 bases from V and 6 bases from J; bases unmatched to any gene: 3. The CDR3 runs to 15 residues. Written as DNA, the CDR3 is TGTGCCAGCAGCGGAGGACTAGCGGGGGCCGGGGAGCTGTTTTTT. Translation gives CASSGGLAGAGELFF.

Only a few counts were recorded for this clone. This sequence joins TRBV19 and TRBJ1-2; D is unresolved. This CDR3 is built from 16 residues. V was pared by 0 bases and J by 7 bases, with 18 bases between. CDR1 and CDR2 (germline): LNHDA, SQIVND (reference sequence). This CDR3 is CASSIDIFGMSSGYTF. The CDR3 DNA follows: TGTGCCAGTAGTATAGATATCTTCGGGATGTCTTCTGGCTACACCTTC.

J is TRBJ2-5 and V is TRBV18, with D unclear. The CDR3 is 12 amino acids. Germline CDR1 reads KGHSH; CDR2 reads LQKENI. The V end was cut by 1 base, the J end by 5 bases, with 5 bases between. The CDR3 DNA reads TGTGCCAGCTCACCACAGAGGGAGACCCAGTACTTC. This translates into CASSPQRETQYF.

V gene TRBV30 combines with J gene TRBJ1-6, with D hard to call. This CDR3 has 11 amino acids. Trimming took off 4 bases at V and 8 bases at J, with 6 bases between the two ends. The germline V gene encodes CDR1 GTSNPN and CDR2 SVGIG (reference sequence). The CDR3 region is CAWNSDSPLHF. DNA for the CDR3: TGTGCCTGGAATAGTGATTCACCCCTCCACTTT.

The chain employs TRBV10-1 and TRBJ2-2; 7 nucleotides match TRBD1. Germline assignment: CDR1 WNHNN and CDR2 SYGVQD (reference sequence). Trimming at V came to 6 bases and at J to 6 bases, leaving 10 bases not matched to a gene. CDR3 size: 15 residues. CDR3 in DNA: TGCGCCAGCAGCGGAAAAACAGGGGATCCCGGGGAGCTGTTTTTT. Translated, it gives CASSGKTGDPGELFF.

The CDR3 region has the DNA TGTGCCAGCAGTTCACAGGGCAATGAGCAGTTCTTC. Translating gives CASSSQGNEQFF. The chain recombines TRBV6-1 with TRBJ2-1; D is perhaps TRBD1 (6 bases). Germline lookup yields CDR1 MNHNS and CDR2 SASEGT. Deletions cut 5 bases from V and 6 bases from J, with 8 bases between. The CDR3 spans 12 residues.

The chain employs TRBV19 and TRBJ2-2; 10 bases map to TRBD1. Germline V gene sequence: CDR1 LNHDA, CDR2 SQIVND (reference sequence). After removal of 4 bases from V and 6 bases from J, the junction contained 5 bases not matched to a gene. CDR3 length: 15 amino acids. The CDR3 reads CASSTGTGAAGELFF. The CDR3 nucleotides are TGTGCCAGTAGTACCGGGACAGGGGCCGCCGGGGAGCTGTTTTTT.

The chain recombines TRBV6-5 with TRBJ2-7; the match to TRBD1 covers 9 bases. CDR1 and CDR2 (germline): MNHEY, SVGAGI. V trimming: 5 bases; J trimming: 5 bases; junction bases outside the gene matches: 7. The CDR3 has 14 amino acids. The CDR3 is CASSADRGRNEQYF. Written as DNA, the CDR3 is TGTGCCAGCAGTGCGGACAGGGGAAGGAACGAGCAGTACTTC.

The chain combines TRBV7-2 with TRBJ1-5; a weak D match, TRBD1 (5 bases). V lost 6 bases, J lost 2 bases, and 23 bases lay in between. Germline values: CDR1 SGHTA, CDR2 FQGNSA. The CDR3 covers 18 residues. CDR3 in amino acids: CASSSRGAGMGGNQPQHF. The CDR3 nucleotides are TGTGCCAGCAGTTCCCGGGGAGCGGGAATGGGGGGCAATCAGCCCCAGCATTTT.

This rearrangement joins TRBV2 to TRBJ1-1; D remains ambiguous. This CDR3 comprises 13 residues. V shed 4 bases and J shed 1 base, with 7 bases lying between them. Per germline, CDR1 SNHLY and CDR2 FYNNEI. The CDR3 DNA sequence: TGTGCCAGCAGTGGTGTGGCGAACACTGAAGCTTTCTTT. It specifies CASSGVANTEAFF.

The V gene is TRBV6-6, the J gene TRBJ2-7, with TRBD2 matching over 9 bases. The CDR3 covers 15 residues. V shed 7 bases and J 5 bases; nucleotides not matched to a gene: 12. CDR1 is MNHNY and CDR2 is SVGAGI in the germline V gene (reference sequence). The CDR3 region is CASTRAGTSYNEQYF. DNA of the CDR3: TGTGCCAGCACCCGGGCCGGGACTAGCTATAACGAGCAGTACTTC.

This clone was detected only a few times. The CDR3 region is CASSIDMNTEAFF. CDR3 bases: TGTGCCAGCAGCATCGACATGAACACTGAAGCTTTCTTT. The chain joins TRBV7-9 to TRBJ1-1; D call uncertain. The germline V gene encodes CDR1 SEHNR and CDR2 FQNEAQ (reference sequence). Between the trimmed V and J ends, which lost 5 bases and 0 bases, there was a span of 7 bases. CDR3 length: 13 amino acids.

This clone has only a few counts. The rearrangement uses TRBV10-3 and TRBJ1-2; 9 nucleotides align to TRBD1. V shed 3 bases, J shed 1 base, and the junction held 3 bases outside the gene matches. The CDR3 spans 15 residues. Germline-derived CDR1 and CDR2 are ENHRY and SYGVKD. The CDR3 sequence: CAISEPGQGNYGYTF. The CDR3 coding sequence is TGTGCCATCAGTGAACCGGGACAGGGTAACTATGGCTACACCTTC.